This entry is about one T cell receptor beta chain. No antigen is known for it. The data are from a study of T-cell reconstitution after alpha-beta-depleted transplantation in children. Unique molecular identifiers tagged the TCRbeta library. TCRdb reprocessed the PCR reads via MiXCR and lists one record per CDR3 protein. The sample includes about 310,000 distinct CDR3 sequences, 23% of them seen just once. The CDR3 runs to 14 residues. V lost 3 bases to trimming and J lost 3 bases; unmatched junction nucleotides: 4. Germline CDR1 reads DFQATT; CDR2 reads SNEGSKA (reference sequence). Study-wide findings and caveats: About two months after transplant, alpha-beta T cells reportedly came from several hundred expanded graft clones. Newly generated T cells supplied most T-cell counts and diversity one year post-transplant. Surviving recipient T cells and thymic progenitors accounted for the high day-60 TCRbeta diversity observed in some patients.

This chain uses TRBV20-1 with TRBJ2-3, with 9 bases matching TRBD2. The TCR originated in a male patient aged 10 to 17 who had a stem cell transplant for acute lymphoblastic leukemia, so the T cells may come from the graft donor. The sample consisted of PBMCs, mostly from graft donor cells, taken 180 days after TCRalphabeta/CD19-depleted stem cell transplant. The CDR3 DNA reads as TGCAGTGCTAGTAAGCGGGAGGTGACAGATACGCAGTATTTT. Its protein is CSASKREVTDTQYF.